The T cell receptor beta chain under discussion was sequenced for a study of early T cells in non-severe SARS-CoV-2 infection. Study background: Sequencing of bulk RNA from unsorted whole blood was done, without chain pairing.

Germline V gives CDR1 ENHRY, CDR2 SYGVKD. Trimming left V 3 bases short and J 3 bases short, with 21 bases between. This CDR3 is built from 18 residues. This clonotype showed up many times. Its antigen is unidentified. Study results and caveats: Anti-spike CD8 responses were favored in VDJdb matching, and private and CD4 specificities were missed.

TCRdb independently ran MiXCR on the 5' RACE reads; one entry per CDR3 protein. The data hold some 78,000 distinct CDR3 sequences, with less than 15% observed a single time. This chain connects TRBV10-3 to TRBJ2-1; tentatively, D is TRBD1 (6 bases). This sequence originates from an adult who was a healthcare worker with PCR-confirmed SARS-CoV-2 infection or an uninfected control (not recorded which). Input material: whole blood. The CDR3 DNA reads TGTGCCATCAGTGATCCACTAGGGACACTTACACGCTACAATGAGCAGTTCTTC. It yields the protein CAISDPLGTLTRYNEQFF.